Below, one TCR beta chain is given with its context. Its antigen is unknown. Donors were ostensibly healthy at sampling, although undocumented immune exposures were probable. From germline, CDR1 is LNHDA and CDR2 SQIVND (reference sequence). The CDR3 length is 15 residues. V shed 3 bases, J shed 0 bases, and the junction held 1 base outside the gene matches. This entry is derived from a study of cytomegalovirus exposure and HLA in healthy donors. Study results and caveats: There was a cluster of highly shared sequence variants that was likely a sequencing artifact. For most TCR beta V segments, an earlier analysis put the productive rate at about 87% or about 30% of the time. Indistinguishable V segments, including TRBV6-2 and TRBV6-3, were excluded.

Use of 60 Vbeta and 13 Jbeta primers characterized the PCR. Libraries were prepared by immunoSEQ multiplex PCR; TCRdb keeps only in-frame clonotypes and omits some of them. The sample yields around 180,000 clones, 65% to 85% seen once. The receptor was isolated from a boy younger than 10 in good health and CMV-seronegative. The sequenced sample was PBMCs. The V call is TRBV19, the J call TRBJ2-3; 9 bases align to TRBD2. The DNA of the CDR3 is TGTGCCAGTAGTATGACTAGCGGAAGCACAGATACGCAGTATTTT. Translating it yields CASSMTSGSTDTQYF. The complete variable domain, with remaining parts taken from reference TRBV19 and TRBJ2-3, reads DGGITQSPKYLFRKEGQNVTLSCEQNLNHDAMYWYRQDPGQGLRLIYYSQIVNDFQKGDIAEGYSVSREKKESFPLTVTSAQKNPTAFYLCASSMTSGSTDTQYFGPGTRLTVL.